Each of the 29 T cell receptor beta chains below was sequenced from the same sample in a study of T cell responses to AZD1222 COVID-19 vaccine. Produced via immunoSEQ multiplex PCR; TCRdb's table is partial and in-frame only. The sample yields under 200,000 clones, around nine tenths seen once. Sequenced here: peripheral blood, sampled on day 0 of AZD1222 vaccination. The source is an adult in good health.

The CDR3 loop reads CASSVGGDGLQNTEAFF. CDR3 in DNA: TGTGCCAGCAGCGTAGGAGGAGACGGCCTACAGAACACTGAAGCTTTCTTT. The chain employs TRBV9 and TRBJ1-1; no clear D. V was shortened by 0 bases and J by 1 base, with 16 bases between the two germline ends. Germline V gives CDR1 SGDLS, CDR2 YYNGEE. The CDR3 has 17 residues.

This clone was seen just once. The chain recombines TRBV20-1 with TRBJ1-5; the D is unclear. Germline V CDR1 and CDR2: DFQATT, SNEGSKA (reference sequence). CDR3 size: 13 residues. V lost 3 bases and J lost 4, with 10 bases in between. The CDR3 is CSASRPLNQPQHF. The DNA of the CDR3 is TGCAGTGCTAGTAGGCCCCTAAATCAGCCCCAGCATTTT.

V usage is TRBV19 and J usage is TRBJ2-4; D tentatively fits TRBD1 or TRBD2 (5 bases each). This CDR3 contains 15 residues. V lost 4 bases and J lost 1, with 11 bases in between. Germline lookup yields CDR1 LNHDA and CDR2 SQIVND (reference sequence). The CDR3 reads CASSTTGTAKNIQYF. Here the CDR3 DNA reads TGTGCCAGTAGTACAACTGGGACCGCCAAAAACATTCAGTACTTC.

This sequence joins TRBV28 and TRBJ1-1; 12 nucleotides align to TRBD1. The CDR3 consists of 17 residues. Germline V gene lookup returns CDR1 MDHEN and CDR2 SYDVKM. J gave up 0 bases and V 5 bases, and 7 bases lay outside the gene matches. CDR3 DNA sequence: TGTGCCAGCAGTGGACCGGGACAGGGGGCTGTGAACACTGAAGCTTTCTTT. It encodes CASSGPGQGAVNTEAFF.

This clone has more than one count but fewer than ten. The CDR3 spells CASSNIRTGRESTNEQFF. CDR3 coding DNA: TGTGCCAGTAGTAACATACGCACCGGGCGAGAGTCGACGAATGAGCAGTTCTTC. The rearrangement uses TRBV19 and TRBJ2-1; no definite D call. CDR3 length: 18 residues. The germline CDR1 and CDR2 sequences are LNHDA and SQIVND (reference sequence). The V gene lost 4 bases and the J gene lost 7 bases, with 26 bases spanning the gap. Full variable domain (missing parts from reference TRBV19 and TRBJ2-1): DGGITQSPKYLFRKEGQNVTLSCEQNLNHDAMYWYRQDPGQGLRLIYYSQIVNDFQKGDIAEGYSVSREKKESFPLTVTSAQKNPTAFYLCASSNIRTGRESTNEQFFGPGTRLTVL.

This clone was seen once. The V call is TRBV7-2, the J call TRBJ1-2; D is undetermined. Germline V CDR1 and CDR2: SGHTA, FQGNSA. V lost 1 base and J 2 bases, leaving 14 bases between the germline ends. The CDR3 loop spans 16 amino acids. CDR3 sequence: CASSLGVTQTNYGYTF. For the CDR3, the DNA is TGTGCCAGCAGCTTAGGGGTAACGCAGACAAACTATGGCTACACCTTC.

This clone showed up just once. The chain carries TRBV5-6 and TRBJ1-4, with D possibly TRBD1 on 6 matching bases. This CDR3 region has 13 residues. V lost 4 bases and J lost 7, with 11 bases in between. The germline V gene encodes CDR1 SGHDT and CDR2 YYEEEE. This CDR3 reads CASSPTGFEKLFF. In DNA form, the CDR3 reads TGTGCCAGCAGCCCTACAGGGTTTGAAAAACTGTTTTTT.

The rearrangement links TRBV27 to TRBJ2-5; D may be TRBD1 or TRBD2 (6 bases each). The length of the CDR3 is 15 residues. Germline CDR1 reads MNHEY; CDR2 reads SMNVEV (reference sequence). Trimming cost V 3 bases and J 4 bases, with 15 bases left between them. The CDR3 sequence is CASSFGGVGGETQYF. CDR3 bases: TGTGCCAGCAGTTTTGGCGGGGTAGGGGGAGAGACCCAGTACTTC.

The J gene is TRBJ2-7, the V gene TRBV27; no firm D call. CDR1 is MNHEY and CDR2 is SMNVEV in the germline V gene (reference sequence). The CDR3 has 14 amino acids. The ends were cut back, 3 bases at V and 3 bases at J, with 12 bases in the middle. CDR3 nucleotide sequence: TGTGCCAGCAGTTTTCCGGACCCTAACTACGAGCAGTACTTC. Translation: CASSFPDPNYEQYF.

The rearrangement uses TRBV3-1 (or the pseudogene TRBV3-2) and TRBJ1-5; 8 bases fit TRBD1. Germline CDR1 LGHDT, CDR2 YNNKEL (reference sequence). The CDR3 contains 14 residues. With 4 bases clipped from V and 2 bases from J, the junction kept 1 base outside the gene matches. The CDR3 DNA sequence: TGTGCCAGCAGCCCGACAGGGGGCAATCAGCCCCAGCATTTT. Translating it yields CASSPTGGNQPQHF.

The J gene is TRBJ1-5, the V gene TRBV12-3 or TRBV12-4; TRBD1 matches at 7 bases. The CDR3 runs 13 residues. Trimming took 5 bases from V and 7 from J; bases not matched to a gene: 5. The CDR3 loop reads CASSVQGNQPQHF. CDR3 DNA sequence: TGTGCCAGCAGTGTACAGGGGAACCAGCCCCAGCATTTT.

J is TRBJ1-2 and V is TRBV5-1, with D uncertain. Germline CDR1 reads SGHRS; CDR2 reads YFSETQ. There are 13 residues in the CDR3. Trimming removed 0 bases at V and 6 bases at J, with 9 bases between. The CDR3 sequence: CASSLEGGNGYTF. CDR3 nucleotide sequence: TGCGCCAGCAGCTTGGAAGGAGGGAATGGCTACACCTTC.

This sequence joins TRBV19 and TRBJ1-2; no definite D call. Trimming stripped 3 bases from V and 4 bases from J, with 12 bases between. The CDR3 is made up of 14 amino acids. Germline assignment: CDR1 LNHDA and CDR2 SQIVND (reference sequence). The CDR3 DNA reads TGTGCCAGTAGTATTGAGGGCAACCTCTATGGCTACACCTTC. Translated, it gives CASSIEGNLYGYTF.

V and J are TRBV27 and TRBJ1-2; tentatively, D is TRBD1 (5 bases). This CDR3 contains 15 residues. Germline V lookup: CDR1 MNHEY, CDR2 SMNVEV (reference sequence). Between the trimmed V and J ends, which lost 4 bases and 1 base, there was a span of 13 bases. CDR3 in amino acids: CASSSQPRDNYGYTF. In DNA form, the CDR3 reads TGTGCCAGCAGTTCTCAGCCCAGGGATAACTATGGCTACACCTTC.

Many counts were recorded for this clone. V usage is TRBV6-1 and J usage is TRBJ1-3; D ambiguous. CDR1 and CDR2 from the germline V gene are MNHNS and SASEGT. The V gene lost 1 base and the J gene lost 0 bases, with 7 bases spanning the gap. This CDR3 contains 15 residues. The DNA for the CDR3 is TGTGCCAGCAGTGAAGTAATCGACTCTGGAAACACCATATATTTT. It is translated as CASSEVIDSGNTIYF.

This clone was seen only a few times. This chain uses TRBV15 with TRBJ2-1; the D gene is possibly TRBD2 (6 bases). This CDR3 has 18 amino acids. CDR1 LNHNV and CDR2 YYDKDF come from the germline V gene (reference sequence). V lost 0 bases and J 3 bases, leaving 18 bases between the germline ends. The CDR3 spells CATSREVPRTTFYNEQFF. For the CDR3, the DNA is TGTGCCACCAGCAGAGAAGTTCCCCGGACTACCTTCTACAATGAGCAGTTCTTC. Looking up the rest from reference TRBV15 and TRBJ2-1 gives the full variable domain: DAMVIQNPRYQVTQFGKPVTLSCSQTLNHNVMYWYQQKSSQAPKLLFHYYDKDFNNEADTPDNFQSRRPNTSFCFLDIRSPGLGDTAMYLCATSREVPRTTFYNEQFFGPGTRLTVL.

The chain employs TRBV19 and TRBJ1-5; D is possibly TRBD1 (5 bases). V lost 5 bases to trimming and J lost 0 bases, with 20 bases between them. Germline V gene sequence: CDR1 LNHDA, CDR2 SQIVND (reference sequence). The length of the CDR3 is 18 residues. CDR3: CASSPATEGLYSNQPQHF. Written as DNA, the CDR3 is TGTGCCAGTAGTCCAGCAACCGAGGGACTGTATAGCAATCAGCCCCAGCATTTT.

This rearrangement joins TRBV28 to TRBJ2-5; 9 positions agree with TRBD2. CDR1 MDHEN and CDR2 SYDVKM come from the germline V gene. CDR3 length equals 15 residues. V gave up 3 bases and J gave up 2 bases; unmatched junction bases: 4. The CDR3 DNA is TGTGCCAGCAGTTTCGGACTAGCGATTCAAGAGACCCAGTACTTC. Amino acids: CASSFGLAIQETQYF.

The V call is TRBV6-5, the J call TRBJ1-5, with TRBD1 matching 8 bases. Per germline, CDR1 MNHEY and CDR2 SVGAGI. J was trimmed by 6 bases and V by 4 bases; bases with no gene match: 5. The CDR3 contains 14 residues. The CDR3 DNA sequence: TGTGCCAGCAGTTTCACAGGGGGAGGTCAGCCCCAGCATTTT. Translating gives CASSFTGGGQPQHF.

This chain joins TRBV19 and TRBJ1-1, with no clear D. The length of the CDR3 is 14 residues. Looked up from germline, CDR1 is LNHDA and CDR2 is SQIVND (reference sequence). Trimming took off 3 bases at V and 1 base at J, with 9 bases between the two ends. CDR3 in DNA: TGTGCCAGTAGTATGCGCGGAGAGAACACTGAAGCTTTCTTT. Its protein product is CASSMRGENTEAFF. The full variable domain, with the rest looked up from reference TRBV19 and TRBJ1-1, is DGGITQSPKYLFRKEGQNVTLSCEQNLNHDAMYWYRQDPGQGLRLIYYSQIVNDFQKGDIAEGYSVSREKKESFPLTVTSAQKNPTAFYLCASSMRGENTEAFFGQGTRLTVV.

This sequence joins TRBV5-4 and TRBJ2-7, with 11 bases that match TRBD2. J lost 6 bases, V lost 4 bases, and 12 bases had no gene match. Germline CDR1 and CDR2: SGHNT and YYREEE (reference sequence). The CDR3 has 16 residues. This CDR3 reads CASSPKIAGGPSEQYF. The CDR3 DNA follows: TGTGCCAGCAGCCCTAAAATAGCGGGAGGGCCCTCCGAGCAGTACTTC.

The chain couples TRBV28 to TRBJ1-4; D is uncertain. Germline V lookup: CDR1 MDHEN, CDR2 SYDVKM. V was trimmed by 2 bases and J by 2 bases, leaving 9 bases between them. This CDR3 has 15 amino acids. Here the CDR3 reads CASSLPPWTNEKLFF. In DNA form, the CDR3 reads TGTGCCAGCAGTTTACCTCCCTGGACTAATGAAAAACTGTTTTTT.

The V gene is TRBV27, the J gene TRBJ2-7, with 10 bases aligning to TRBD1. V lost 5 bases and J lost 1; bases outside the gene matches: 5. Per the germline V gene, CDR1 is MNHEY and CDR2 is SMNVEV (reference sequence). CDR3 length: 15 residues. The CDR3, as DNA: TGTGCCAGCAGTAGGGGGGACAGGGGTTCCTACGAGCAGTACTTC. Its protein product is CASSRGDRGSYEQYF.

This clone was recorded once. The chain employs TRBV13 and TRBJ1-1; D gene unclear. The CDR3 loop spans 13 amino acids. Trimming stripped 0 bases from V and 9 bases from J, with 11 bases between. Germline CDR1 PRHDT, CDR2 FYEKMQ (reference sequence). CDR3 amino acids: CASSLGVTLKAFF. Here the CDR3 DNA reads TGTGCCAGCAGCTTAGGAGTAACACTGAAAGCTTTCTTT.

V and J are TRBV6-5 and TRBJ2-7; 7 nucleotides align to TRBD1. The ends lost 5 bases at V and 6 bases at J; junction bases unmatched: 10. This CDR3 is 14 amino acids long. CDR1 MNHEY and CDR2 SVGAGI come from the germline V gene. The CDR3 coding sequence is TGTGCCAGCAGTAGTAGGGGGCAAGGTTTCGAGCAGTACTTC. Translation gives CASSSRGQGFEQYF.

The V call is TRBV5-1, the J call TRBJ1-1; D possibly corresponds to TRBD1 (6 bases). V was cut by 5 bases and J by 1 base, with 12 bases left in between. The CDR3 sequence is 14 residues long. Germline CDR1 SGHRS, CDR2 YFSETQ. The CDR3 sequence: CASRAGTPNTEAFF. The CDR3 DNA follows: TGCGCCAGCAGGGCCGGGACACCGAACACTGAAGCTTTCTTT. The full variable domain, rest sourced from reference TRBV5-1 and TRBJ1-1, is KAGVTQTPRYLIKTRGQQVTLSCSPISGHRSVSWYQQTPGQGLQFLFEYFSETQRNKGNFPGRFSGRQFSNSRSEMNVSTLELGDSALYLCASRAGTPNTEAFFGQGTRLTVV.

The chain joins TRBV25-1 to TRBJ1-1, with 10 bases that match TRBD1. Germline lookup yields CDR1 MGHDK and CDR2 SYGVNS. This CDR3 has 16 residues. Germline trimming cut 1 base from V and 7 bases from J; bases unmatched to any gene: 9. As DNA, the CDR3 is TGTGCCAGCAGTGAATTTCGGACAGGGGGAGCAGGTGAAGCTTTCTTT. This gives the protein CASSEFRTGGAGEAFF. The variable domain in full, with the rest retrieved from reference TRBV25-1 and TRBJ1-1, is EADIYQTPRYLVIGTGKKITLECSQTMGHDKMYWYQQDPGMELHLIHYSYGVNSTEKGDLSSESTVSRIRTEHFPLTLESARPSHTSQYLCASSEFRTGGAGEAFFGQGTRLTVV.

This clone has a handful of counts. The rearrangement joins TRBV29-1 to TRBJ1-1; 7 positions agree with TRBD1. The CDR3 contains 14 residues. V shed 4 bases, J shed 0 bases, and the junction held 5 bases outside the gene matches. The V gene's germline CDR1 is SQVTM and CDR2 ANQGSEA. CDR3 sequence reads: CSVATGALNTEAFF. The CDR3 nucleotides are TGCAGCGTTGCCACAGGGGCCCTGAACACTGAAGCTTTCTTT.

This chain links TRBV28 with TRBJ1-4; a possible D gene is TRBD1 (6 bases). V lost 1 base and J lost 4, with 13 bases in between. Germline V lookup: CDR1 MDHEN, CDR2 SYDVKM. The CDR3 is 16 residues long. The DNA of the CDR3 is TGTGCCAGCAGTTTATATAGGCGACAGGATAATGAAAAACTGTTTTTT. Its translation: CASSLYRRQDNEKLFF.